The TCR beta chain under discussion was sequenced for a study of long-term antiretroviral therapy in people with HIV. In the study overall: The earliest specimens came about a decade ahead of the 2015 immediate-ART recommendation. General observations from the study: Repertoires in HIV (unlike those of controls) had narrower CDR3 length ranges. Therapy changes, viral resistance and ART adherence were not documented in the available data.

Note on this clone: Its target is not known.

V shed 5 bases and J shed 5 bases, with 8 bases lying between them. The CDR3 spans 12 residues. Germline values: CDR1 SGHTA, CDR2 FQGNSA. The assay used was immunoSEQ (version v3.0), run at survey level. It was about 35,000-55,000 T-cell genomes per sample that sequencing targeted. Some clones are missing from TCRdb's copy, which holds only in-frame ones; the method was immunoSEQ multiplex PCR. The sample records 20,000 to 25,000 clones, 79% being singletons. This sequence originates from a woman in her thirties or forties with HIV. Source: unsorted PBMCs, taken 1.2 years after starting antiretroviral therapy. The chain links TRBV7-2 to TRBJ2-3, with D unclear. CDR3 region: CASSKNRDTQYF. CDR3 DNA: TGTGCCAGCAGCAAAAACAGAGATACGCAGTATTTT.